This note documents a single T cell receptor (beta chain) sequence. Its target is unknown. The data derive from a study of shared clonotypes between healthy human individuals. Study findings and constraints: In general, naive subsets displayed greater estimated richness than memory subsets did. It was observed that 4% to 6% of naive CD4 clonotypes were shared across several donors.

Generated by immunoSEQ multiplex PCR, the TCRdb table keeps only in-frame clones and is missing some. The data show some 1 million clones, 65% to 75% seen once. CDR3 length: 16 residues. The germline gives CDR1 SQVTM, CDR2 ANQGSEA. Trimming removed 7 bases at V and 0 bases at J, with 16 bases between. Caucasian adults living in Nashville, Tennessee, provided all samples. Splitting of CD4+ cells produced CD45RA+ naive and CD45RA-negative memory subsets. What was sequenced was memory CD4+ T cells sorted from blood. The subset here: CD45RA-negative fraction. This chain connects TRBV29-1 to TRBJ2-6; a possible D gene is TRBD1 (6 bases). The sequence was collected from a man between 18 and 35 years old in good health. CDR3 in DNA: TGCAGCGCTTGGACAGAGGGTATCTCTGGGGCCAACGTCCTGACTTTC. Protein: CSAWTEGISGANVLTF.